In this sample, the clone carrying this T cell receptor (beta chain) turned up once. Its antigen is as yet unknown. The record originates from a study of T cell clonotyping in hematopoietic cell transplantation. Generated by immunoSEQ multiplex PCR, the TCRdb table keeps only in-frame clones and is missing some. This table has fewer than 50,000 clones, 94% appearing once. With V trimmed by 4 bases and J by 2 bases, 7 bases remained unmatched. Per germline, CDR1 MGHRA and CDR2 YSYEKL. The CDR3 is 15 residues long. Study-wide results and caveats: After transplant, recipient diversity fell while pathologically expanded clonotypes grew through day 180.

The chain employs TRBV4-1 and TRBJ1-2, with 7 bases that match TRBD1. What was sequenced was peripheral blood mononuclear cells. This TCR derives from a woman aged 50 to 65 in good health. Some clones in this sample may be carry-over from other donors' samples. CDR3 sequence: CASSPLDRDNYGYTF. CDR3 DNA sequence: TGCGCCAGCAGCCCCTTAGACAGGGACAACTATGGCTACACCTTC.